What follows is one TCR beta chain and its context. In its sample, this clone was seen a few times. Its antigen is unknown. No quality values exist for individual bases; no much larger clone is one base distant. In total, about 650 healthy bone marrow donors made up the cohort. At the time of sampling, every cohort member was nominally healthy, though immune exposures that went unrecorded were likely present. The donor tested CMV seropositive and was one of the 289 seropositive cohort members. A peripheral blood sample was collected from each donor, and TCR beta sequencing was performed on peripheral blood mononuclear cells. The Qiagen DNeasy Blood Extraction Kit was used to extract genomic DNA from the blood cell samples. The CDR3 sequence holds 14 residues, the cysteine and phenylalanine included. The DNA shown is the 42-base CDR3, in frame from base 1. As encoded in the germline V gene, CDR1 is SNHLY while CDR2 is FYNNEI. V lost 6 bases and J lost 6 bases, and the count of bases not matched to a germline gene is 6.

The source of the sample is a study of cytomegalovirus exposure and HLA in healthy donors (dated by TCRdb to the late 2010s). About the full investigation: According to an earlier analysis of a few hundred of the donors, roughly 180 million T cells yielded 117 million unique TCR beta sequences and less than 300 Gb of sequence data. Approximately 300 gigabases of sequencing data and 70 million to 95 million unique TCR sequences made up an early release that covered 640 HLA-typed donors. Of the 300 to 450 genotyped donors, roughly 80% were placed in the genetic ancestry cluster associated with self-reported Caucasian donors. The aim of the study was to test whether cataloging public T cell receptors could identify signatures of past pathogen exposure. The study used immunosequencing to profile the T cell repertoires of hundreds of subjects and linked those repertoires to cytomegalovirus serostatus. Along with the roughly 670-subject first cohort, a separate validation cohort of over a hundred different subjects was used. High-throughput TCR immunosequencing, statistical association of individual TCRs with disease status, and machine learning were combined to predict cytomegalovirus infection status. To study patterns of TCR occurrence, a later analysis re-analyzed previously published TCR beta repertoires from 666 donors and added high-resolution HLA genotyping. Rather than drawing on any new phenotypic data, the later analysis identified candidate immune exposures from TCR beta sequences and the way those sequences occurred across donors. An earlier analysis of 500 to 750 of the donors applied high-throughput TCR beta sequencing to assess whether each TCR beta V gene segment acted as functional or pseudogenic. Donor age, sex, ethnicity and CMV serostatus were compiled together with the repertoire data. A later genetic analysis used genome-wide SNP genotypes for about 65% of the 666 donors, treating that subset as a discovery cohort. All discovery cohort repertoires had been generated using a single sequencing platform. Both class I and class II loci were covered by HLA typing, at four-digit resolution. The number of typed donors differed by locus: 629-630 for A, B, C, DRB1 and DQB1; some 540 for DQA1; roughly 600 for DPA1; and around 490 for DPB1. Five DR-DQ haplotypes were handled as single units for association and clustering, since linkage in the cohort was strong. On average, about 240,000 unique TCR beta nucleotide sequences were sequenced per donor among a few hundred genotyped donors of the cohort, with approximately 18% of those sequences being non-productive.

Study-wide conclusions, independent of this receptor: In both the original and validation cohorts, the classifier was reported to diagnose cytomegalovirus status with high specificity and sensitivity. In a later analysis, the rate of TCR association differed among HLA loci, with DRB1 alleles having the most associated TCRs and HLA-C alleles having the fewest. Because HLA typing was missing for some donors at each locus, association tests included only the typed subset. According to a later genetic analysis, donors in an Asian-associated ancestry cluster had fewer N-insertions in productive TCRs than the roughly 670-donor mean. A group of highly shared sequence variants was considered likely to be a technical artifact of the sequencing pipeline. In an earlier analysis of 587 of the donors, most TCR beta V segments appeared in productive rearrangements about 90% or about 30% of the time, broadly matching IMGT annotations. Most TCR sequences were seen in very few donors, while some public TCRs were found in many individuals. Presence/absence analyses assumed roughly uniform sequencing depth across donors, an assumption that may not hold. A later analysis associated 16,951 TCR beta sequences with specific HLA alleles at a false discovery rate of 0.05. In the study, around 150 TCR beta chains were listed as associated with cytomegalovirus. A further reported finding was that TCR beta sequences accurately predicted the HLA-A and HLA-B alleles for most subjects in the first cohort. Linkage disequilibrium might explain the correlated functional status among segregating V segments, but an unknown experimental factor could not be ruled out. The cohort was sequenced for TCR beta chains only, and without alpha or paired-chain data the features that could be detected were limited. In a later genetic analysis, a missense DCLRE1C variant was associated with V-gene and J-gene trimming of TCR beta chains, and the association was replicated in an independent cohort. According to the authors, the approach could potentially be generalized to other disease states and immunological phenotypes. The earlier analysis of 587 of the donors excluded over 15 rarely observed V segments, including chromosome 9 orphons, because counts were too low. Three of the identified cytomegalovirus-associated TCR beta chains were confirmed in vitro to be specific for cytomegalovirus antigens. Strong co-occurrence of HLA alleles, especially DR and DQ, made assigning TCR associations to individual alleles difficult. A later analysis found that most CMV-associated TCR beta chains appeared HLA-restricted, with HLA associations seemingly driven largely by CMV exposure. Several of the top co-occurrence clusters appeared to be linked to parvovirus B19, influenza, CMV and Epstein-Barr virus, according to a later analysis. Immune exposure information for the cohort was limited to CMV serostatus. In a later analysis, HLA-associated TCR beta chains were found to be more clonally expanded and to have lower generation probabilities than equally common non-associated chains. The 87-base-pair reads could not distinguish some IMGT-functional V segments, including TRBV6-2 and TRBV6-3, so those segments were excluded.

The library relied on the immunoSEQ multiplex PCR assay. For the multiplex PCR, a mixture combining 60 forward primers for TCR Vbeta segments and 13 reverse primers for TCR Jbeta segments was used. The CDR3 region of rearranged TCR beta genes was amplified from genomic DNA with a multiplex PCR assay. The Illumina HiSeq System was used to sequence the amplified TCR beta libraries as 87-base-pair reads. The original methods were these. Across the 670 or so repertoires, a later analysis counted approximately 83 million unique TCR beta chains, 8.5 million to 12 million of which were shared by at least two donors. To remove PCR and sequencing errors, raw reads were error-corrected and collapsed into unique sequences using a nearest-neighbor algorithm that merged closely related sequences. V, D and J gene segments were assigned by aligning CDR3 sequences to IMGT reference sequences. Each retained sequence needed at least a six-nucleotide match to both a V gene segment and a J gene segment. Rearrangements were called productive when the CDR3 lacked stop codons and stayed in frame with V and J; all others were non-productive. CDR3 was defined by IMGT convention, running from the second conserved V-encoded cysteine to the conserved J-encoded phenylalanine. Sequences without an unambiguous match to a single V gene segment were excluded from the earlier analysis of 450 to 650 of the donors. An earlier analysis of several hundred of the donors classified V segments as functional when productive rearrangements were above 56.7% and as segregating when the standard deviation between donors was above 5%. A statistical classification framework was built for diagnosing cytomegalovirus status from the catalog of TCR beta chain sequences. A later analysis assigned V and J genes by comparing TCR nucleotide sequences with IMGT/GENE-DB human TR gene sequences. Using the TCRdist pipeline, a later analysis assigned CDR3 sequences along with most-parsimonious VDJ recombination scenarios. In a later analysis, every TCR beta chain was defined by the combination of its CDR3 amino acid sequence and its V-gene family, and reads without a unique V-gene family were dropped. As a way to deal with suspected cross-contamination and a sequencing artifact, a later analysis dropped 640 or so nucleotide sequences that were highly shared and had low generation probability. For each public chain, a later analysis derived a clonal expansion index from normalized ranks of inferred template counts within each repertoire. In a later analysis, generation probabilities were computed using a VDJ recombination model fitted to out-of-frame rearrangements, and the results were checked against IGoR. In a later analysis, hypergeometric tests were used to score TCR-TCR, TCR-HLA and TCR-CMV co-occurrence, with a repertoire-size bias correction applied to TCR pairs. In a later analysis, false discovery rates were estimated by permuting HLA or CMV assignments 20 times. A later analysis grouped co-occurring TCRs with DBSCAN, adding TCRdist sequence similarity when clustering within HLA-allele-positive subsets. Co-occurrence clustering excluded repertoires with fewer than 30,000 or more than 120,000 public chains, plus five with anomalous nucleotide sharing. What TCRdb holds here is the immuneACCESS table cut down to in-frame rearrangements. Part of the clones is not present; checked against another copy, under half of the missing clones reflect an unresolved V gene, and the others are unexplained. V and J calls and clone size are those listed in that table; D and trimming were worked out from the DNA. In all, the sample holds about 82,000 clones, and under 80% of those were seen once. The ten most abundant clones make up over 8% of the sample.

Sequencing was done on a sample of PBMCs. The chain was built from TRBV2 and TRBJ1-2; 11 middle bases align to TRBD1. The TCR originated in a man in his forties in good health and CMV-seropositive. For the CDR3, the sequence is CASSWDRGGDGYTF. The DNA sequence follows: TGTGCCAGCAGCTGGGACAGGGGGGGAGATGGCTACACCTTC.